This entry lists 30 T cell receptor beta chains sequenced from one sample in a study of CD8 T cells in Susac syndrome. Reverse transcription of roughly 0.5 to 1 ug RNA was carried out with random hexamers. A single record per CDR3 protein comes from TCRdb applying MiXCR to the immunoSEQ multiplex PCR reads. The data contain approximately 150,000 distinct CDR3 sequences, roughly 95% of them seen just once; the ten biggest clones take up over 0.07%. The sequenced sample was CD4+ T cells from PBMCs. The receptors originated from a human donor in good health.

The chain employs TRBV30 and TRBJ1-1, with 8 bases identical to TRBD1. Germline V CDR1 and CDR2: GTSNPN, SVGIG (reference sequence). V gave up 7 bases and J gave up 1 base; unmatched junction bases: 2. The CDR3 consists of 12 residues. CDR3 sequence reads: CASGTGNTEAFF. The CDR3 region has the DNA TGTGCCTCAGGGACAGGGAACACTGAAGCTTTCTTT.

The chain carries TRBV19 and TRBJ1-1, with 9 bases matching TRBD1. This CDR3 spans 15 amino acids. Germline CDR1 is LNHDA and CDR2 is SQIVND (reference sequence). V shed 6 bases and J 4 bases; nucleotides not matched to a gene: 9. The CDR3 DNA is TGTGCCAGTAGCCCCGGGACAGGGTTGAGCACTGAAGCTTTCTTT. Translation: CASSPGTGLSTEAFF.

In its sample, this clonotype was seen once. The rearrangement joins TRBV12-3 or TRBV12-4 to TRBJ2-3; D ambiguous. The CDR3 sequence is 13 residues long. V gave up 3 bases and J gave up 5 bases, with 9 bases separating them. The CDR3 sequence is CASSLAGIDTQYF. Here the CDR3 DNA reads TGTGCCAGCAGTTTGGCTGGGATAGATACGCAGTATTTT.

The chain links TRBV11-2 to TRBJ2-2; a possible D gene is TRBD2 (6 bases). The CDR3 contains 17 residues. Germline CDR1 reads SGHAT; CDR2 reads FQNNGV. V was clipped by 5 bases and J by 0 bases, with 16 bases between them. The CDR3 here is CASSGPFAGPNTGELFF. The DNA of the CDR3 is TGTGCCAGCAGCGGCCCATTCGCGGGGCCGAACACCGGGGAGCTGTTTTTT.

V usage is TRBV18 and J usage is TRBJ1-2, with D uncertain. V was shortened by 4 bases and J by 4 bases, with 10 bases between the two germline ends. CDR1 and CDR2 from the germline V gene are KGHSH and LQKENI. CDR3 size: 13 residues. The chain's CDR3 is CASSRESPYGYTF. CDR3 in DNA: TGTGCCAGCTCACGAGAGAGCCCCTATGGCTACACCTTC.

This clonotype occurred a few times. This chain connects TRBV20-1 to TRBJ2-7; 9 bases are a match to TRBD2. The length of the CDR3 is 14 residues. With V trimmed by 5 bases and J by 5 bases, 10 bases remained unmatched. Germline lookup yields CDR1 DFQATT and CDR2 SNEGSKA (reference sequence). The chain's CDR3 is CSARGLAGLHEQYF. The CDR3 DNA reads as TGCAGTGCTCGGGGGCTAGCGGGACTCCACGAGCAGTACTTC.

V and J are TRBV7-2 and TRBJ1-5; D not certain. V lost 1 base, J lost 6 bases, and 4 bases lay in between. The CDR3 extends over 12 amino acids. Germline V gene data show CDR1 as SGHTA and CDR2 as FQGNSA. The DNA of the CDR3 is TGTGCCAGCAGCTTAGTGTCTCAGCCCCAGCATTTT. Amino acids: CASSLVSQPQHF.

The chain couples TRBV7-9 to TRBJ2-7; TRBD2 agrees at 10 bases. The CDR3 runs 13 residues. Germline V CDR1 and CDR2: SEHNR, FQNEAQ (reference sequence). V shed 7 bases and J 7 bases; nucleotides not matched to a gene: 7. The CDR3 DNA sequence: TGTGCCAGCAAACTAGCGGGGACGGGGGAGCAGTACTTC. Translating it yields CASKLAGTGEQYF.

The rearrangement uses TRBV27 and TRBJ2-3; D remains ambiguous. The V end was cut by 3 bases, the J end by 2 bases, with 18 bases between. Germline lookup yields CDR1 MNHEY and CDR2 SMNVEV (reference sequence). The CDR3 extends over 17 amino acids. DNA for the CDR3: TGTGCCAGCAGTTTCTACCCTGGGCTAGAAGTCACAGATACGCAGTATTTT. Residues: CASSFYPGLEVTDTQYF.

The genes are TRBV3-1 and TRBJ2-7; the D gene is possibly TRBD2 (6 bases). V shed 4 bases and J shed 4 bases, with 17 bases lying between them. CDR1 and CDR2 from the germline V gene are LGHDT and YNNKEL (reference sequence). The CDR3 is made up of 15 amino acids. The CDR3 sequence is CASSLPGRTIYEQYF. CDR3 DNA sequence: TGTGCCAGCAGCCTCCCGGGACGGACTATATACGAGCAGTACTTC.

This chain links TRBV30 with TRBJ2-4; possibly TRBD1 for D (6 bases). The CDR3 spans 15 residues. V was cut by 0 bases and J by 6 bases, with 15 bases left in between. Germline CDR1 and CDR2: GTSNPN and SVGIG (reference sequence). CDR3 bases: TGTGCCTGGAGTGTACAGGGCAGGGTCGGAAACATTCAGTACTTC. It codes for CAWSVQGRVGNIQYF. Full variable domain (missing parts from reference TRBV30 and TRBJ2-4): SQTIHQWPATLVQPVGSPLSLECTVEGTSNPNLYWYRQAAGRGLQLLFYSVGIGQISSEVPQNLSASRPQDRQFILSSKKLLLSDSGFYLCAWSVQGRVGNIQYFGAGTRLSVL.

The V and J genes are TRBV30 and TRBJ2-1, with D perhaps TRBD2 (5 bases). In germline, CDR1 is GTSNPN, CDR2 SVGIG (reference sequence). The ends were cut back, 1 base at V and 4 bases at J, with 14 bases in the middle. This CDR3 region has 15 residues. CDR3 bases: TGTGCCTGGAGTGGCACTCGGCGGGTTTACAATGAGCAGTTCTTC. It is translated as CAWSGTRRVYNEQFF.

The chain links TRBV20-1 to TRBJ2-3, with 12 nucleotides matching TRBD2. The CDR3 contains 15 residues. CDR1 and CDR2 (germline): DFQATT, SNEGSKA (reference sequence). After removal of 3 bases from V and 4 bases from J, the junction contained 5 bases not matched to a gene. CDR3: CSASGLAGGADTQYF. The CDR3 DNA reads TGCAGTGCTAGTGGTCTAGCGGGAGGGGCAGATACGCAGTATTTT.

The V call is TRBV7-2, the J call TRBJ2-1, with D possibly TRBD2 on 6 matching bases. This CDR3 region has 13 residues. Trimming pared 5 bases from V and 15 bases from J, leaving 20 bases between. Germline V gene lookup returns CDR1 SGHTA and CDR2 FQGNSA. CDR3 loop: CASSRNERAEGFF. The CDR3 region has the DNA TGTGCCAGCAGCCGCAATGAGCGGGCCGAGGGGTTCTTC.

This chain joins TRBV18 and TRBJ2-5, with 8 bases matching TRBD1. V gave up 3 bases and J gave up 2 bases; unmatched junction bases: 8. CDR1 KGHSH and CDR2 LQKENI come from the germline V gene. This CDR3 has 16 residues. DNA for the CDR3: TGTGCCAGCTCACCCCTCTACAGGGGGACACAAGAGACCCAGTACTTC. Protein sequence: CASSPLYRGTQETQYF.

The chain has TRBV20-1 and TRBJ2-7; 13 nucleotides match TRBD2. Unmatched junction bases numbered 2, after V lost 1 base and J lost 5 bases. Germline values: CDR1 DFQATT, CDR2 SNEGSKA (reference sequence). The CDR3 runs 14 residues. The CDR3 nucleotides are TGCAGTGCTAGAGGGACTAGCGGGAGAGACGAGCAGTACTTC. This translates into CSARGTSGRDEQYF.

The chain carries TRBV4-1 and TRBJ1-1, with 11 bases that match TRBD1. Germline V lookup: CDR1 MGHRA, CDR2 YSYEKL. This CDR3 comprises 17 residues. V shed 4 bases and J 0 bases; nucleotides not matched to a gene: 7. This chain's CDR3 is CASSPRDRGILNTEAFF. The CDR3, as DNA: TGCGCCAGCAGCCCCCGGGACAGGGGGATTTTGAACACTGAAGCTTTCTTT.

J is TRBJ1-2 and V is TRBV6-4; possibly TRBD1 for D (6 bases). Trimming left V 6 bases short and J 2 bases short, with 10 bases between. The CDR3 is 13 amino acids. Per germline, CDR1 MRHNA and CDR2 SNTAGT. The CDR3 loop is CASRAGVNYGYTF. DNA of the CDR3: TGTGCCAGCAGAGCAGGGGTAAACTATGGCTACACCTTC.

The chain is built from TRBV28 and TRBJ2-1; D not certain. In germline, CDR1 is MDHEN, CDR2 SYDVKM. The CDR3 loop spans 14 amino acids. The V end lost 6 bases, the J end lost 6 bases, and 15 bases lay between the germline ends. The CDR3: CASRSGYPTNEQFF. The CDR3 DNA follows: TGTGCCAGCAGGTCTGGATACCCGACCAATGAGCAGTTCTTC.

The V gene is TRBV5-1, the J gene TRBJ2-7; unclear D gene. V lost 0 bases and J 7 bases, leaving 14 bases between the germline ends. The length of the CDR3 is 14 residues. Germline CDR1 and CDR2: SGHRS and YFSETQ. Written as DNA, the CDR3 is TGCGCCAGCAGCTTGGGGACGGTACCTACGGAGCAGTACTTC. As protein: CASSLGTVPTEQYF.

The gene calls are TRBV29-1 and TRBJ2-7; possible D gene TRBD2, 7 bases. Trimming took 0 bases from V and 3 from J, leaving 15 bases between them. This CDR3 spans 15 amino acids. Germline assignment: CDR1 SQVTM and CDR2 ANQGSEA. The CDR3 protein is CSVEEGGGRGYEQYF. Written as DNA, the CDR3 is TGCAGCGTTGAAGAGGGGGGCGGGAGAGGCTACGAGCAGTACTTC.

This rearrangement joins TRBV12-3 or TRBV12-4 to TRBJ1-4; D gene uncertain. The CDR3 contains 12 residues. Trimming took off 6 bases at V and 3 bases at J, with 5 bases between the two ends. CDR3 bases: TGTGCCAGCAGGGGTTCTAATGAAAAACTGTTTTTT. Translation: CASRGSNEKLFF.

This chain joins TRBV20-1 and TRBJ2-2, with a tentative D call TRBD2 (6 bases). The CDR3 has 16 residues. CDR1 and CDR2 (germline): DFQATT, SNEGSKA (reference sequence). With 3 bases removed from V and 6 bases from J, the gap between germline ends came to 20 bases. CDR3: CSASRGDFGWAGELFF. The CDR3 nucleotides read TGCAGTGCTAGCCGAGGGGACTTCGGTTGGGCCGGGGAGCTGTTTTTT.

V and J are TRBV24-1 and TRBJ2-3; no reliable D call. The V gene lost 9 bases and the J gene lost 2 bases, with 11 bases spanning the gap. The CDR3 is 13 amino acids. CDR1 and CDR2 (germline): KGHDR, SFDVKD. Here the CDR3 reads CATSGLYTDTQYF. In DNA form, the CDR3 reads TGTGCCACCTCGGGCTTATACACAGATACGCAGTATTTT.

This chain joins TRBV7-8 and TRBJ1-2; D unresolved. The CDR3 length is 13 residues. Germline V CDR1 and CDR2: SGHVS, FQNEAQ. With 5 bases removed from V and 3 bases from J, the gap between germline ends came to 10 bases. The DNA of the CDR3 is TGTGCCAGCAGCCGTAGCGGCGACTATGGCTACACCTTC. It translates to CASSRSGDYGYTF.

The chain employs TRBV14 and TRBJ2-7, with unresolved D. The CDR3 has 13 amino acids. Germline V gene sequence: CDR1 SGHDN, CDR2 FVKESK. V was shortened by 3 bases and J by 5 bases, with 11 bases between the two germline ends. CDR3 protein: CASSQIIGDEQYF. The CDR3 nucleotides are TGTGCCAGCAGCCAGATTATAGGCGACGAGCAGTACTTC.

The chain is built from TRBV6-5 and TRBJ2-7; 7 nucleotides agree with TRBD1. Germline V CDR1 and CDR2: MNHEY, SVGAGI. The CDR3 totals 14 residues. With V trimmed by 5 bases and J by 5 bases, 9 bases remained unmatched. CDR3 in amino acids: CASSHRGAENEQYF. The CDR3 DNA follows: TGTGCCAGCAGTCACAGGGGAGCGGAGAACGAGCAGTACTTC.

The chain joins TRBV12-3 or TRBV12-4 to TRBJ2-6; 10 bases match TRBD1. V gave up 4 bases and J gave up 0 bases; unmatched junction bases: 3. This CDR3 contains 17 residues. In DNA, the CDR3 is TGTGCCAGCAGTTCGGACAGGGGGACCTCTGGGGCCAACGTCCTGACTTTC. Protein product: CASSSDRGTSGANVLTF.

J is TRBJ2-4 and V is TRBV12-3 or TRBV12-4, with 9 positions matching TRBD1. V lost 4 bases and J lost 14; bases outside the gene matches: 6. The CDR3 totals 12 residues. This CDR3 is CASSSGQGLEYF. CDR3 sequence (DNA): TGTGCCAGCAGTTCCGGACAGGGGCTAGAGTACTTC.

The V call is TRBV2, the J call TRBJ2-7; 13 bases align to TRBD2. Germline-derived CDR1 and CDR2 are SNHLY and FYNNEI. V shed 7 bases and J 1 base; nucleotides not matched to a gene: 1. This CDR3 has 14 amino acids. The CDR3 bases are TGTGCCAGCAAGGGACTAGCGGGATCCTACGAGCAGTACTTC. Its translation is CASKGLAGSYEQYF. Based on the CDR3 plus reference TRBV2 and TRBJ2-7, the full variable domain is EPEVTQTPSHQVTQMGQEVILRCVPISNHLYFYWYRQILGQKVEFLVSFYNNEISEKSEIFDDQFSVERPDGSNFTLKIRSTKLEDSAMYFCASKGLAGSYEQYFGPGTRLTVT.